Detailed here is one T cell receptor (beta chain). Its specificity is not known. This sample is part of a study of T cell repertoires in cytomegalovirus infection. On the study more broadly: Indications came from public TCR beta signatures; they pointed to CMV infection and to a matching HLA type. Regarding the study as a whole: CMV carriers having the relevant HLA were flagged by cumulative public TCR beta family frequency. Dominating the ex vivo response were HLA-C-restricted CMV-specific TCR beta clonotypes.

From the reads, TCRdb called clonotypes with MiXCR, one entry per CDR3 protein. The table includes 350,000 to 500,000 distinct CDR3 sequences, roughly a third detected once. After removal of 3 bases from V and 0 bases from J, the junction contained 4 bases not matched to a gene. Germline CDR1 reads SGHTA; CDR2 reads FQGNSA. CDR3 length: 17 residues. The TCR sequence derives from a human donor in good health (CMV status not recorded). Some clones in this sample may be carry-over from other donors' samples. The V and J genes are TRBV7-2 and TRBJ2-1, with 11 bases matching TRBD2. Source material: PBMCs. CDR3 loop: CASSLLAGGSSYNEQFF. The CDR3 DNA follows: TGTGCCAGCAGCTTGTTAGCGGGGGGGAGCTCCTACAATGAGCAGTTCTTC. Variable domain in full (rest from reference TRBV7-2 and TRBJ2-1): GAGVSQSPSNKVTEKGKDVELRCDPISGHTALYWYRQSLGQGLEFLIYFQGNSAPDKSGLPSDRFSAERTGGSVSTLTIQRTQQEDSAVYLCASSLLAGGSSYNEQFFGPGTRLTVL.